This is a list of T cell receptor beta chains from one sample in a study of CD8 T cells in ankylosing spondylitis. TCRdb re-called the 5' RACE reads through MiXCR, storing one row per CDR3 protein. The table shows approximately 250,000 distinct CDR3 sequences, with more than 20% occurring only once. Material for sequencing was blood, either unsorted or a sorted T cell fraction (not recorded which). All receptors derive from a male donor with ankylosing spondylitis or in good health (not recorded which). The CDR3 runs from the conserved cysteine through the conserved F or W. D genes are given only for firm matches. Not every row has a clone size; where given, it reads once, few, many or a size class.

CDR3 protein: CATSRDWEDVGYTF
CDR3 DNA: TGTGCCACCAGCAGAGATTGGGAGGACGTAGGCTACACCTTC
J gene: TRBJ1-2
V gene: TRBV15
D gene: .
clone size: .

CDR3 protein: CSVERSGGAETQYF
CDR3 DNA: TGCAGCGTTGAGCGCTCAGGGGGCGCGGAGACCCAGTACTTC
J gene: TRBJ2-5
V gene: TRBV29-1
D gene: TRBD1
clone size: .

CDR3 protein: CASSPGSLYDYNEQFF
CDR3 DNA: TGTGCCAGCAGCCCAGGGTCACTTTATGACTACAATGAGCAGTTCTTC
J gene: TRBJ2-1
V gene: TRBV7-8
D gene: .
clone size: few

CDR3 protein: CASSEPGRETQYF
CDR3 DNA: TGTGCCAGCAGTGAACCGGGGAGAGAGACCCAGTACTTC
J gene: TRBJ2-5
V gene: TRBV25-1
D gene: .
clone size: .

CDR3 protein: CSARPRRPLAYEQYF
CDR3 DNA: TGCAGTGCTAGACCAAGGAGACCCTTAGCCTACGAGCAGTACTTC
J gene: TRBJ2-7
V gene: TRBV20-1
D gene: .
clone size: .

CDR3 protein: CASSRTGTARNQPQHF
CDR3 DNA: TGTGCCAGCAGTAGAACCGGGACAGCTCGCAATCAGCCCCAGCATTTT
J gene: TRBJ1-5
V gene: TRBV28
D gene: TRBD1
clone size: many

CDR3 protein: CASSQLGRGQFF
CDR3 DNA: TGCGCCAGCAGCCAATTAGGAAGGGGGCAGTTCTTC
J gene: TRBJ2-1
V gene: TRBV4-1
D gene: .
clone size: .

CDR3 protein: CASSRRGGEEQFF
CDR3 DNA: TGTGCCAGCAGTAGGAGAGGGGGCGAGGAGCAGTTCTTC
J gene: TRBJ2-1
V gene: TRBV12-3/TRBV12-4
D gene: TRBD1
clone size: .

CDR3 protein: CASSLLTSGVGDEQFF
CDR3 DNA: TGTGCCAGCAGCTTGCTAACTAGCGGGGTGGGCGATGAGCAGTTCTTC
J gene: TRBJ2-1
V gene: TRBV11-2
D gene: TRBD2
clone size: many

CDR3 protein: CASSSQGAQNTQYF
CDR3 DNA: TGTGCCAGCAGTTCCCAGGGGGCGCAGAATACGCAGTATTTT
J gene: TRBJ2-3
V gene: TRBV12-3/TRBV12-4
D gene: TRBD1
clone size: many

CDR3 protein: CASSLDRGDTEAFF
CDR3 DNA: TGTGCCAGCAGCTTAGACAGGGGTGACACTGAAGCTTTCTTT
J gene: TRBJ1-1
V gene: TRBV7-9
D gene: TRBD1
clone size: few

CDR3 protein: CASSYWENVQRLFF
CDR3 DNA: TGTGCCAGCAGTTACTGGGAGAACGTCCAGAGGCTGTTTTTT
J gene: TRBJ2-2
V gene: TRBV6-5
D gene: .
clone size: few

CDR3 protein: CAISEGTGVLSPLHF
CDR3 DNA: TGTGCCATCAGTGAGGGGACAGGGGTACTGTCACCCCTCCACTTT
J gene: TRBJ1-6
V gene: TRBV10-3
D gene: TRBD1
clone size: many